The clone carrying this TCR beta chain was recorded only once. The antigen remains undetermined. This sample was taken from a study of shared clonotypes between healthy human individuals. Germline CDR1 is SQVTM and CDR2 is ANQGSEA. V was clipped by 5 bases and J by 3 bases, with 8 bases between them. CDR3 length: 13 residues. Assay: immunoSEQ multiplex PCR; the TCRdb copy retains only in-frame clones and omits some. Of roughly 2.5 million clones in the sample, around nine tenths are singletons; the top ten hold over 0.12%. General study points: Rarefaction revealed incomplete sorted-subset sequencing despite large depth.

This sequence was found in a man between 18 and 29 years old in good health. The chain couples TRBV29-1 to TRBJ1-6, with a weak D call TRBD1 (5 bases). Input material: naive CD4+ T cells sorted from blood. As for subset: CD45RA+ positively selected. The CDR3 DNA reads as TGCAGCGTTATGACAGACTATAATTCACCCCTCCACTTT. Residues: CSVMTDYNSPLHF.